A selection of T cell receptor beta chains follows, all from one sample in a study of identical twins. TCRdb used MiXCR to reprocess the 5' RACE reads, holding one entry per CDR3 protein. The data contain roughly 750,000 distinct CDR3 sequences, about 20% of them seen just once; the ten biggest clones take up 4% to 4.5%. These data are also associated with another study on T cells expressing NK-cell markers.

Sequenced sample: PBMCs. These TCRs come from a woman aged 18-29 years in good health. Each CDR3 is given with its conserved first and last residue. The order of the fields is D gene, V gene, clone size, J gene, CDR3 length, CDR3 protein, CDR3 DNA. The D gene is left open where the match is weak. Size is stated for part of the rows, as once, few or many counts, or as a class when the clone is expanded.

D: -; V: TRBV20-1; size: few; J: TRBJ1-1; length: 13; CDR3: CSAREQLNTEAFF; DNA: TGCAGTGCTAGAGAACAGTTGAACACTGAAGCTTTCTTT
D: TRBD1; V: TRBV11-2; size: -; J: TRBJ2-3; length: 16; CDR3: CASSEAGTGGWDTQYF; DNA: TGTGCCAGCAGCGAAGCCGGGACAGGGGGATGGGATACGCAGTATTTT
D: -; V: TRBV10-3; size: few; J: TRBJ2-7; length: 14; CDR3: CAISRAGRTYEQYF; DNA: TGTGCCATCAGTAGGGCAGGAAGGACCTACGAGCAGTACTTC
D: -; V: TRBV6-1; size: few; J: TRBJ2-7; length: 13; CDR3: CASRRGNRDEQYF; DNA: TGTGCCAGCAGGAGGGGGAACAGGGACGAGCAGTACTTC
D: TRBD2; V: TRBV5-1; size: few; J: TRBJ2-2; length: 15; CDR3: CASSLGLAGTGELFF; DNA: TGTGCCAGCAGCTTAGGGCTAGCGGGCACCGGGGAGCTGTTTTTT
D: -; V: TRBV30; size: -; J: TRBJ1-2; length: 12; CDR3: CAWNPINYGYTF; DNA: TGTGCCTGGAACCCCATTAACTATGGCTACACCTTC
D: -; V: TRBV9; size: many; J: TRBJ1-2; length: 13; CDR3: CASSAGWGNGYTF; DNA: TGTGCCAGCAGCGCGGGGTGGGGGAATGGCTACACCTTC
D: TRBD1; V: TRBV7-8; size: few; J: TRBJ1-1; length: 15; CDR3: CASTPGRGPRTEAFF; DNA: TGTGCCAGCACCCCAGGTAGGGGGCCTCGCACTGAAGCTTTCTTT
D: TRBD2; V: TRBV20-1; size: many; J: TRBJ2-1; length: 13; CDR3: CSVGTSGRNEQFF; DNA: TGCAGTGTTGGGACTAGCGGGAGGAATGAGCAGTTCTTC
D: TRBD1; V: TRBV12-5; size: -; J: TRBJ2-7; length: 14; CDR3: CASGSGTGTYEQYF; DNA: TGTGCTAGTGGCTCCGGGACAGGGACTTACGAGCAGTACTTC
D: -; V: TRBV21-1; size: -; J: TRBJ2-7; length: 14; CDR3: CAISQGSSSYEQYF; DNA: TGTGCCATCTCCCAGGGCAGTAGCTCCTACGAGCAGTACTTC
D: TRBD1; V: TRBV20-1; size: many; J: TRBJ1-5; length: 15; CDR3: CSARQGGGINQPQHF; DNA: TGCAGTGCTCGACAGGGAGGGGGGATCAATCAGCCCCAGCATTTT
D: TRBD2; V: TRBV5-1; size: many; J: TRBJ2-1; length: 15; CDR3: CASSLGAGGLDEQFF; DNA: TGCGCCAGCAGCTTGGGAGCGGGAGGGCTAGATGAGCAGTTCTTC
D: -; V: TRBV30; size: -; J: TRBJ2-7; length: 12; CDR3: CAWSLGANEQYF; DNA: TGTGCCTGGAGTCTGGGTGCCAACGAGCAGTACTTC
D: -; V: TRBV20-1; size: -; J: TRBJ2-5; length: 14; CDR3: CSARGRRDLTTQYF; DNA: TGCAGTGCTAGGGGCCGCCGGGACTTAACGACCCAGTACTTC
D: -; V: TRBV29-1; size: -; J: TRBJ2-5; length: 13; CDR3: CSVERGVGETQYF; DNA: TGCAGCGTTGAAAGGGGGGTGGGGGAGACCCAGTACTTC
D: -; V: TRBV27; size: -; J: TRBJ2-2; length: 13; CDR3: CASRGQGAGELFF; DNA: TGTGCCAGCAGGGGGCAGGGCGCCGGGGAGCTGTTTTTT
D: TRBD2; V: TRBV5-1; size: few; J: TRBJ2-2; length: 15; CDR3: CASSPRDYPTGELFF; DNA: TGCGCCAGCAGCCCGAGGGACTACCCCACCGGGGAGCTGTTTTTT
D: -; V: TRBV5-1; size: many; J: TRBJ2-1; length: 15; CDR3: CASSPPAGIYNEQFF; DNA: TGCGCCAGCAGCCCCCCCGCGGGAATCTACAATGAGCAGTTCTTC
D: -; V: TRBV5-1; size: -; J: TRBJ1-1; length: 15; CDR3: CASSFTYPKNTEAFF; DNA: TGCGCCAGCAGCTTCACTTACCCAAAGAACACTGAAGCTTTCTTT
D: -; V: TRBV27; size: few; J: TRBJ2-7; length: 15; CDR3: CASSYGGVGVYEQYF; DNA: TGTGCCAGCAGTTATGGGGGAGTCGGAGTGTACGAGCAGTACTTC
D: -; V: TRBV7-9; size: -; J: TRBJ2-4; length: 13; CDR3: CASSSPRINIQYF; DNA: TGTGCCAGCAGCTCCCCTAGGATAAACATTCAGTACTTC
D: -; V: TRBV20-1; size: many; J: TRBJ1-1; length: 14; CDR3: CSAWDLNSYTEAFF; DNA: TGCAGTGCTTGGGACTTAAACAGTTACACTGAAGCTTTCTTT
D: -; V: TRBV6-5; size: few; J: TRBJ1-5; length: 14; CDR3: CASSYLGGGQPQHF; DNA: TGTGCCAGCAGTTACTTAGGAGGAGGTCAGCCCCAGCATTTT
D: -; V: TRBV29-1; size: -; J: TRBJ2-5; length: 12; CDR3: CSAEVGVETQYF; DNA: TGCAGCGCTGAGGTAGGGGTAGAGACCCAGTACTTC
D: TRBD2; V: TRBV20-1; size: -; J: TRBJ2-1; length: 17; CDR3: CSASTPSGSFGDNEQFF; DNA: TGCAGTGCTAGTACTCCTAGCGGGAGTTTCGGAGACAATGAGCAGTTCTTC
D: -; V: TRBV20-1; size: -; J: TRBJ2-5; length: 17; CDR3: CSASGGLLAGQQGAQYF; DNA: TGCAGTGCTAGCGGGGGGCTTCTGGCGGGGCAGCAGGGGGCCCAGTACTTC
D: TRBD2; V: TRBV12-3/TRBV12-4; size: many; J: TRBJ2-3; length: 16; CDR3: CASSSTLAGRSDTQYF; DNA: TGTGCCAGCAGTTCGACGTTAGCGGGACGGTCAGATACGCAGTATTTT
D: TRBD2; V: TRBV6-2/TRBV6-3; size: few; J: TRBJ2-3; length: 14; CDR3: CASLPSGRTDTQYF; DNA: TGTGCCAGCCTGCCTAGCGGGCGCACAGATACGCAGTATTTT
D: -; V: TRBV7-2; size: few; J: TRBJ2-4; length: 13; CDR3: CASSLDRGERECF; DNA: TGTGCCAGCAGCCTTGACAGGGGAGAGCGGGAGTGCTTC
D: -; V: TRBV5-8; size: few; J: TRBJ2-2; length: 13; CDR3: CASSLSSPGELFF; DNA: TGTGCCAGCAGCTTATCCAGCCCCGGGGAGCTGTTTTTT
D: -; V: TRBV10-3; size: few; J: TRBJ2-2; length: 13; CDR3: CAISESVSGELFF; DNA: TGTGCCATCAGTGAGTCAGTCTCCGGGGAGCTGTTTTTT
D: -; V: TRBV7-9; size: -; J: TRBJ2-1; length: 16; CDR3: CASSPSGTPRYNEQFF; DNA: TGTGCCAGCAGCCCCTCCGGGACCCCACGCTACAATGAGCAGTTCTTC
D: -; V: TRBV20-1; size: few; J: TRBJ2-2; length: 12; CDR3: CSASRVTGELFF; DNA: TGCAGTGCTAGTAGAGTTACCGGGGAGCTGTTTTTT
D: -; V: TRBV29-1; size: few; J: TRBJ2-3; length: 13; CDR3: CSVGEGHEDTQYF; DNA: TGCAGCGTTGGCGAGGGGCATGAAGATACGCAGTATTTT
D: TRBD2; V: TRBV3-1; size: many; J: TRBJ2-4; length: 17; CDR3: CASSQGDVAGDKNIQYF; DNA: TGTGCCAGCAGCCAAGGAGACGTAGCGGGAGACAAAAACATTCAGTACTTC
D: TRBD2; V: TRBV5-1; size: -; J: TRBJ2-1; length: 13; CDR3: CASSEGLVMEQFF; DNA: TGCGCCAGCAGCGAAGGACTAGTTATGGAGCAGTTCTTC
D: -; V: TRBV7-2; size: -; J: TRBJ1-2; length: 15; CDR3: CASSLFMGGEYGYTF; DNA: TGTGCCAGCAGCTTATTCATGGGGGGAGAATATGGCTACACCTTC
D: -; V: TRBV12-3/TRBV12-4; size: few; J: TRBJ2-5; length: 13; CDR3: CASSFYRGETQYF; DNA: TGTGCCAGCAGTTTCTATCGTGGAGAGACCCAGTACTTC
D: -; V: TRBV20-1; size: -; J: TRBJ2-1; length: 13; CDR3: CSASRQADNEQFF; DNA: TGCAGTGCTTCAAGACAGGCAGACAATGAGCAGTTCTTC
D: -; V: TRBV7-2; size: many; J: TRBJ2-3; length: 14; CDR3: CASSLEGRTDTQYF; DNA: TGTGCCAGCAGCTTGGAGGGACGCACAGATACGCAGTATTTT
D: -; V: TRBV6-1; size: many; J: TRBJ1-2; length: 14; CDR3: CASSSIRIRDGYTF; DNA: TGTGCCAGCAGCAGCATCAGGATCCGGGATGGCTACACCTTC
D: TRBD2; V: TRBV20-1; size: few; J: TRBJ2-7; length: 14; CDR3: CSARRRESPYEQYF; DNA: TGCAGTGCCCGGCGGCGGGAGTCCCCCTACGAGCAGTACTTC
D: TRBD1; V: TRBV20-1; size: -; J: TRBJ2-7; length: 15; CDR3: CSAPRDRGGSYEQYF; DNA: TGCAGTGCCCCACGAGACAGGGGGGGATCCTACGAGCAGTACTTC
D: TRBD1; V: TRBV7-2; size: -; J: TRBJ1-2; length: 15; CDR3: CASSLVGTGVYGYTF; DNA: TGTGCCAGCAGCTTAGTTGGGACAGGGGTCTATGGCTACACCTTC
D: -; V: TRBV6-4; size: many; J: TRBJ1-5; length: 17; CDR3: CASSYPTGPRGNQPQHF; DNA: TGTGCCAGCAGCTACCCGACAGGCCCAAGGGGCAATCAGCCCCAGCATTTT
D: -; V: TRBV9; size: -; J: TRBJ2-3; length: 14; CDR3: CASSSEVYTDTQYF; DNA: TGTGCCAGCAGCTCAGAGGTATACACAGATACGCAGTATTTT
D: -; V: TRBV7-8; size: many; J: TRBJ2-7; length: 15; CDR3: CASSLFQGPSREQYF; DNA: TGTGCCAGCAGCTTATTTCAGGGGCCCTCGCGGGAGCAGTACTTC
D: -; V: TRBV21-1; size: -; J: TRBJ1-2; length: 15; CDR3: CASSLRTGGPYGYTF; DNA: TGTGCCAGCAGCTTACGGACAGGGGGCCCCTATGGCTACACCTTC
D: -; V: TRBV6-1; size: -; J: TRBJ1-5; length: 14; CDR3: CASSTRGPNQPQHF; DNA: TGTGCCAGCAGCACTAGGGGACCCAATCAGCCCCAGCATTTT
D: -; V: TRBV20-1; size: few; J: TRBJ2-1; length: 15; CDR3: CSARDLGDNTNEQFF; DNA: TGCAGTGCTAGAGATCTCGGGGACAATACCAATGAGCAGTTCTTC
D: TRBD1; V: TRBV12-3/TRBV12-4; size: -; J: TRBJ2-7; length: 17; CDR3: CASSRAGTGSIYYEQYF; DNA: TGTGCCAGCAGTAGGGCCGGGACAGGGAGTATATATTACGAGCAGTACTTC
D: -; V: TRBV20-1; size: few; J: TRBJ2-4; length: 15; CDR3: CSARDRDLAKNIQYF; DNA: TGCAGTGCTAGGGACCGAGACCTAGCCAAAAACATTCAGTACTTC
D: -; V: TRBV19; size: -; J: TRBJ2-3; length: 16; CDR3: CASTLTARRGTDTQYF; DNA: TGTGCCAGTACCTTGACGGCGCGAAGGGGCACAGATACGCAGTATTTT
D: -; V: TRBV5-1; size: -; J: TRBJ2-3; length: 16; CDR3: CASSPWGGGTTDTQYF; DNA: TGCGCCAGCAGCCCCTGGGGAGGGGGGACCACAGATACGCAGTATTTT
D: -; V: TRBV20-1; size: -; J: TRBJ2-7; length: 11; CDR3: CSVDTNYEQYF; DNA: TGCAGTGTCGACACAAACTACGAGCAGTACTTC